These T cell receptor beta chains were read from a single sample in a study of T cell changes during pregnancy in multiple sclerosis. The assay was immunoSEQ multiplex PCR, and TCRdb's table has in-frame clones only and misses some. The sample holds 75,000 to 95,000 clones; approximately 89% are singletons and the top ten take 0.95%. Sequenced material: peripheral blood, taken before pregnancy. The receptors come from a female donor with multiple sclerosis, enrolled in a pregnancy study. CDR3s include the opening cysteine and the closing phenylalanine or tryptophan. A D gene is named only where the DNA matches it firmly. Clone sizes are given selectively: once, few, many, or a class where the clone is expanded.

abundance	d_gene	j_gene	v_gene	CDR3nt	CDR3aa
-	TRBD2	TRBJ2-5	TRBV27	TGTGCCAGTCGTGCGGGGGGCTTACCTATCGAGACCCAGTACTTC	CASRAGGLPIETQYF
-	TRBD1	TRBJ1-6	TRBV10-3	TGTGCCATCAGTGATACGGACAGGGGCTCACCCCTCCACTTT	CAISDTDRGSPLHF
-	-	TRBJ1-5	TRBV7-6	TGTGCCAGCAGCTTAGGAGGGGGTCAGCCCCAGCATTTT	CASSLGGGQPQHF
-	-	TRBJ1-6	TRBV7-2	TGTGCCAGCAGCTTAGTCGGGGGGGGTAATTCACCCCTCCACTTT	CASSLVGGGNSPLHF
-	TRBD2	TRBJ2-3	TRBV6-1	TGTGCCACACGTAGCGGGAGGAGCACAGATACGCAGTATTTT	CATRSGRSTDTQYF
-	-	TRBJ1-1	TRBV7-9	TGTGCCAGCAGCCCAACCGCAAGGGGGAACACTGAAGCTTTCTTT	CASSPTARGNTEAFF
-	TRBD2	TRBJ2-1	TRBV5-1	TGCGCCAGCAGATCGTCTCTACTAGCGGGGGGCAATGAGCAGTTCTTC	CASRSSLLAGGNEQFF
-	-	TRBJ2-7	TRBV11-2	TGTGCCAGCAGCACCCTACAGGGCCGCTCCTACGAGCAGTACTTC	CASSTLQGRSYEQYF
-	-	TRBJ1-5	TRBV27	TGTGCCAGCAGTCTTTCACTCAATCAGCCCCAGCATTTT	CASSLSLNQPQHF
-	TRBD2	TRBJ2-7	TRBV7-8	TGTGCCAGCAGCACGACCGCGGGGGTATGGGACGAGCAGTACTTC	CASSTTAGVWDEQYF
-	TRBD2	TRBJ2-2	TRBV7-2	TGTGCCAGCAGGAATAGCGGGGGGTTGGGGGAGCTGTTTTTT	CASRNSGGLGELFF
once	TRBD2	TRBJ2-7	TRBV7-2	TGTGCCAGCAGCTTAGCGGGGGGGTACGAGCAGTACTTC	CASSLAGGYEQYF
few	-	TRBJ1-1	TRBV7-3	TGTGCCAGCAGCTTAGAACAGGTGAACACTGAAGCTTTCTTT	CASSLEQVNTEAFF
-	-	TRBJ2-7	TRBV5-1	TGCGCCAGCAGCTACACAGGGTTAACCTACGAGCAGTACTTC	CASSYTGLTYEQYF
-	TRBD1	TRBJ2-5	TRBV10-3	TGTGCCATCAGCCCCAGGGGGGAGACCCAGTACTTC	CAISPRGETQYF
-	-	TRBJ1-1	TRBV18	TGTGCCAGCTCTCCCCAAACGGGGGAAGGGTCTGAAGCTTTCTTT	CASSPQTGEGSEAFF
-	TRBD2	TRBJ2-1	TRBV2	TGTGCCAGCAGTGGTAGCGGGAGCTCCTACAATGAGCAGTTCTTC	CASSGSGSSYNEQFF
-	TRBD2	TRBJ2-1	TRBV7-2	TGTGCCAGCAGGAACAGCGGGAGTAGCTATGAGCAGTTCTTC	CASRNSGSSYEQFF
-	TRBD1	TRBJ1-1	TRBV7-6	TGTGCCAGCAGCTCAGGACAGGGGTTGAACACTGAAGCTTTCTTT	CASSSGQGLNTEAFF
-	TRBD1	TRBJ2-4	TRBV5-1	TGCGCCAGCAGCTGGGGACAGGGAGGGAACATTCAGTACTTC	CASSWGQGGNIQYF
-	-	TRBJ1-3	TRBV19	TGTGCCAGTAGTAGAGGGGGTCCTGGAAACACCATATATTTT	CASSRGGPGNTIYF
-	TRBD1	TRBJ1-2	TRBV7-2	TGTGCCAGCAGCATCCGACAGGGGGTAGACTACACCTTC	CASSIRQGVDYTF
-	TRBD1	TRBJ1-6	TRBV18	TGTGCCAGCTCATCGGACAGGGCCCCTAATTCACCCCTCCACTTT	CASSSDRAPNSPLHF
-	TRBD1	TRBJ2-1	TRBV4-2	TGTGCCAGCAGCCAAGAACCGGGACAGGGGGATGAGCAGTTCTTC	CASSQEPGQGDEQFF
-	TRBD2	TRBJ2-3	TRBV19	TGTGCCAGTAGAGGCGGGAGTCGGGGCACAGATACGCAGTATTTT	CASRGGSRGTDTQYF
-	TRBD2	TRBJ2-1	TRBV19	TGTGCCAGTAGTGCAAGCGGGGGCCCGTACAATGAGCAGTTCTTC	CASSASGGPYNEQFF
-	TRBD1	TRBJ1-5	TRBV7-7	TGTGCCAGCAGCCAGGGGGAGAATCAGCCCCAGCATTTT	CASSQGENQPQHF
-	-	TRBJ2-3	TRBV27	TGTGCCAGCAGTTTAACGGGGGGCCTTACAGATACGCAGTATTTT	CASSLTGGLTDTQYF
-	TRBD2	TRBJ2-1	TRBV10-2	TGCGCCAGCAGGCTAGCGGGTTACAATGAGCAGTTCTTC	CASRLAGYNEQFF
-	-	TRBJ1-2	TRBV4-1	TGCGCCAGCAGCCAAGAAGCGGGAGGAGGCTACACCTTC	CASSQEAGGGYTF
-	-	TRBJ1-2	TRBV2	TGTGCCAGCAGTGACACACCGAACTATGGCTACACCTTC	CASSDTPNYGYTF
-	-	TRBJ1-3	TRBV9	TGTGCCAGCAGCCCACGCGGGGACGGCATCTCTGGAAACACCATATATTTT	CASSPRGDGISGNTIYF
few	TRBD1	TRBJ1-5	TRBV2	TGTGCCGGGGGGACAGATAGCAATCAGCCCCAGCATTTT	CAGGTDSNQPQHF
-	-	TRBJ1-1	TRBV10-3	TGTGCCATCAGTGAGAGGGCACAGGACACTGAAGCTTTCTTT	CAISERAQDTEAFF
-	TRBD1	TRBJ1-4	TRBV28	TGTGCCAGCAGTTTTCGGCTTCAGGGGGCTGATGAAAAACTGTTTTTT	CASSFRLQGADEKLFF
-	-	TRBJ1-5	TRBV19	TGTGCCAGTAGTTACAGGGATGGTCAGCCCCAGCATTTT	CASSYRDGQPQHF
-	TRBD1	TRBJ1-1	TRBV7-9	TGTGCCAGCAGCTCACCGGACAGGGAGAACACTGAAGCTTTCTTT	CASSSPDRENTEAFF
-	-	TRBJ2-1	TRBV6-6	TGTGCCAGCAGTTTCCCGGGACTCGATGAGCAGTTCTTC	CASSFPGLDEQFF
-	TRBD1	TRBJ2-1	TRBV27	TGTGCCAGCAGCCTCATGTGGGACAGGGGTTACAATGAGCAGTTCTTC	CASSLMWDRGYNEQFF
few	TRBD1	TRBJ1-1	TRBV7-2	TGTGCCAGCAGCTGGACAGGGACTGAAGCTTTCTTT	CASSWTGTEAFF
-	-	TRBJ2-1	TRBV27	TGTGCCAGCAGTTTTCTCGGGAAGTTTACGGACAATGAGCAGTTCTTC	CASSFLGKFTDNEQFF
-	-	TRBJ1-2	TRBV28	TGTGCCAGCAGTCCTCTTCGGGTTGGCTACACCTTC	CASSPLRVGYTF
-	TRBD2	TRBJ2-2	TRBV5-1	TGCGCCAGCAGCTTGGTGGCTAGCGGTAACACCGGGGAGCTGTTTTTT	CASSLVASGNTGELFF
-	-	TRBJ2-1	TRBV14	TGTGCCAGCAGCCAAGATGGGCTAGCCGGTTACAATGAGCAGTTCTTC	CASSQDGLAGYNEQFF
-	-	TRBJ2-1	TRBV7-2	TGTGCCAGCAGCTTAGCGCGTCGGACTAAACTTTACAATGAGCAGTTCTTC	CASSLARRTKLYNEQFF
-	TRBD2	TRBJ2-5	TRBV5-4	TGTGCCAGCAGCCAGGAGCGGGGGTATCAAGAGACCCAGTACTTC	CASSQERGYQETQYF